This T cell receptor (beta chain) was sequenced during a study of cytomegalovirus exposure and HLA in healthy donors. Comment on this clone: Its antigen is unknown.

Primers for the PCR totalled 60 Vbeta and 13 Jbeta. Assay used: immunoSEQ multiplex PCR; TCRdb lists only in-frame clones, some missing. Found here are 150,000 to 200,000 clones, roughly 80% of them singletons; the top ten hold 0.65%. Study-wide results and caveats: Among immune exposure information, only CMV serostatus was available. An analysis was carried out at a later point. It showed that HLA-associated TCR beta chains were more clonally expanded than equally common non-associated chains. Presence/absence analysis assumed near-uniform sequencing depth across donors.

The sequence came from a boy under 18 in good health and CMV-seronegative. Sequencing was carried out using PBMCs.

The CDR3 loop is CASQRTNPGSNEQFF. The CDR3 DNA is TGTGCCAGCCAAAGGACGAACCCCGGGAGCAATGAGCAGTTCTTC. This chain uses TRBV7-8 with TRBJ2-1, with D possibly matching TRBD2 (6 bases). The ends were cut back, 8 bases at V and 6 bases at J, with 20 bases in the middle. In germline, CDR1 is SGHVS, CDR2 FQNEAQ. CDR3 length equals 15 residues. Drawing the rest from reference TRBV7-8 and TRBJ2-1, the complete variable domain is GAGVSQSPRYKVAKRGQDVALRCDPISGHVSLFWYQQALGQGPEFLTYFQNEAQLDKSGLPSDRFFAERPEGSVSTLKIQRTQQEDSAVYLCASQRTNPGSNEQFFGPGTRLTVL.